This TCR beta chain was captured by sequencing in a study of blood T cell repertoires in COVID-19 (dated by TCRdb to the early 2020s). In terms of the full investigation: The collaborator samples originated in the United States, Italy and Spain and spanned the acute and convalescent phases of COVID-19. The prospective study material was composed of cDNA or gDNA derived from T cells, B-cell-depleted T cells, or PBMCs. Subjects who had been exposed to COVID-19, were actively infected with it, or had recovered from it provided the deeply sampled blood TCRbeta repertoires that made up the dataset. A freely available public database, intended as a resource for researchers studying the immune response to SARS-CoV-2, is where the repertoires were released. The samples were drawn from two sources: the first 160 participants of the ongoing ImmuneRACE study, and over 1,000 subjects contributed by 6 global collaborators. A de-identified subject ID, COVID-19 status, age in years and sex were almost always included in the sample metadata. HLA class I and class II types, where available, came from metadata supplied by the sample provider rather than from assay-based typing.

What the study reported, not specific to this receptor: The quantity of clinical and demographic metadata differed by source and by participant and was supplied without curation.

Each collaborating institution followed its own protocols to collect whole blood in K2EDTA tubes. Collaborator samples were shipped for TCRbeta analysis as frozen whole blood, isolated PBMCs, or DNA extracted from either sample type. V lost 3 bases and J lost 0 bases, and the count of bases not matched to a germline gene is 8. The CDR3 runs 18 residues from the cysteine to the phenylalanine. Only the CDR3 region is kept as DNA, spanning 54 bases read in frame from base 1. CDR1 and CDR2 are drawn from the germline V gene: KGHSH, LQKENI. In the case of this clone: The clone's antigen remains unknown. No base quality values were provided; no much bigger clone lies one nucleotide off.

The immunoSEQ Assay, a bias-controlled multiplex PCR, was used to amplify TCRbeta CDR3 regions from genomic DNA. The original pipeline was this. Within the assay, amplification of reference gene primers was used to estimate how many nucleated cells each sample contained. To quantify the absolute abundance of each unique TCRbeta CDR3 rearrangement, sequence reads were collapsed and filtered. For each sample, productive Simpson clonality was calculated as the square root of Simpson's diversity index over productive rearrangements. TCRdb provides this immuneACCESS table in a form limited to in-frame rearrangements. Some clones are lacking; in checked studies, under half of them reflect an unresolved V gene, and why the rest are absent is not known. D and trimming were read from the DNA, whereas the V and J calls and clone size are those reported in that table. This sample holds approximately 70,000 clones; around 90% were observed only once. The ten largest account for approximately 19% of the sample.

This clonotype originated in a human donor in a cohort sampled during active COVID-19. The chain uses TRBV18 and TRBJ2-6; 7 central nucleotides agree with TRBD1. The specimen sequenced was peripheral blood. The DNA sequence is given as TGTGCCAGCTCACCCGACAGGGCCTCTTCCTCTGGGGCCAACGTCCTGACTTTC. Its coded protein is CASSPDRASSSGANVLTF.